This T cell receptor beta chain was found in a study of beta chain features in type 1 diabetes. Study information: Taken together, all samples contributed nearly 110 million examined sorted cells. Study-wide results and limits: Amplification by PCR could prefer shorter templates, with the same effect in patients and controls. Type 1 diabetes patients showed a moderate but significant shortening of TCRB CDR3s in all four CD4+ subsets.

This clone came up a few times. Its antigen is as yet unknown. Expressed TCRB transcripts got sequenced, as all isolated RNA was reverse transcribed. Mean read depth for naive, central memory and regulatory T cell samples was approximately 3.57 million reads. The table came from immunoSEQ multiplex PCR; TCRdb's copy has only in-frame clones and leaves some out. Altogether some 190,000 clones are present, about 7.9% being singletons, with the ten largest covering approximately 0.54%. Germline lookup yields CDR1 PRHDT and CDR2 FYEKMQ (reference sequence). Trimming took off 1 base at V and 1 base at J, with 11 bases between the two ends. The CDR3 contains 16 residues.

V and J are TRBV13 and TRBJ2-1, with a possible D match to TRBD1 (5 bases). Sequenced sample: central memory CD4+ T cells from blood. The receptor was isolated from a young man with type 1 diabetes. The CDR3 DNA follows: TGTGCCAGCAGCTTAGTTCTGGGGCCTTCCTACAATGAGCAGTTCTTC. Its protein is CASSLVLGPSYNEQFF.